Presented here are 14 T cell receptor beta chains from one specimen sequenced in a study of T cell responses to AZD1222 COVID-19 vaccine (dated by TCRdb to the early 2020s). Sample time point, as interpreted from the label and publication: about 28 days (+/-7) after the second vaccine dose. The treatment or condition label here, explained by the study, means: meningococcal conjugate vaccine given as trial control. Library preparation was by the immunoSEQ multiplex PCR assay. Imported from immuneACCESS, the table was reduced by TCRdb to in-frame sequences with V and J called. These copies leave out some clones; in studies compared against another copy, an unresolved V gene accounts for under half, and the cause of the remainder is not known. The sample includes around 47,000 clones, with about four fifths observed a single time. The ten largest make up about a fifth of the sample. Here the sequenced sample was peripheral blood, taken 28 days after the second dose of the MenACWY control vaccine. These receptors were taken from an adult who received the MenACWY meningococcal vaccine as a control.

For the CDR3, the DNA is TGTGCCAGTAGGAGGACAGTAGATATATCAACTAATGAAAAACTGTTTTTT. Translated: CASRRTVDISTNEKLFF. V usage is TRBV7-2 and J usage is TRBJ1-4; D perhaps matches TRBD1 (6 bases). This CDR3 has 17 residues. Germline assignment: CDR1 SGHTA and CDR2 FQGNSA. Trimming took off 9 bases at V and 0 bases at J, with 20 bases between the two ends.

The rearrangement joins TRBV4-1 to TRBJ1-1; a possible D gene is TRBD1 (5 bases). The CDR3 has 16 amino acids. The germline gives CDR1 MGHRA, CDR2 YSYEKL. The V and J ends lost 0 bases and 4 bases respectively, with 15 bases between them. CDR3 sequence: CASSQDKGQGGTEAFF. The CDR3 nucleotides are TGCGCCAGCAGCCAAGATAAAGGCCAGGGAGGCACTGAAGCTTTCTTT.

Remarks on this clone: Relative to the germline gene, one junction end is altered; a read error may explain this. The CDR3: CASSSGSRRGF. DNA for the CDR3: TGTGCCAGCAGTTCAGGGTCAAGACGCGGGTTT. The chain is built from TRBV28 and TRBJ1-4; TRBD1 is a possible D gene (5 bases). Germline CDR1 is MDHEN and CDR2 is SYDVKM. The CDR3 is 11 amino acids.

The chain combines TRBV19 with TRBJ1-5; possibly TRBD1 for D (6 bases). Germline V gene sequence: CDR1 LNHDA, CDR2 SQIVND (reference sequence). The CDR3 has 13 residues. Trimming took off 6 bases at V and 6 bases at J, with 12 bases between the two ends. The CDR3 DNA reads as TGTGCCAGTAGACTCAGGGGAGGTCAGCCCCAGCATTTT. Translated, it gives CASRLRGGQPQHF.

The chain recombines TRBV2 with TRBJ2-5; D perhaps matches TRBD1 (6 bases). From germline, CDR1 is SNHLY and CDR2 FYNNEI. The CDR3 extends over 11 amino acids. The V and J ends lost 6 bases and 5 bases respectively, with 7 bases between them. The CDR3 nucleotides are TGTGCCAGCAGCAGGGGTGAGACCCAGTACTTC. Translated: CASSRGETQYF.

This clone has just one count. The rearrangement joins TRBV27 to TRBJ1-5; 8 bases are shared with TRBD1. CDR1 MNHEY and CDR2 SMNVEV come from the germline V gene (reference sequence). There are 15 residues in the CDR3. Trimming took 2 bases from V and 2 from J; bases not matched to a gene: 2. CDR3 bases: TGTGCCAGCAGTTTACAGACAGGGGGCAATCAGCCCCAGCATTTT. It translates to CASSLQTGGNQPQHF.

This rearrangement joins TRBV11-3 to TRBJ2-1, with D perhaps matching TRBD1 or TRBD2 (7 bases each). V was clipped by 5 bases and J by 12 bases, with 14 bases between them. Germline V gene data show CDR1 as SGHNT and CDR2 as YENEEA. CDR3 length equals 12 residues. The CDR3 sequence: CASSTSGGGQFF. DNA for the CDR3: TGTGCCAGCAGCACCTCAGGGGGGGGGCAGTTCTTC.

The CDR3 loop is CAWSSGTGYETQYF. CDR3 coding DNA: TGTGCCTGGAGTAGTGGGACAGGGTACGAGACCCAGTACTTC. The V call is TRBV30, the J call TRBJ2-5, with TRBD1 matching 9 bases. The CDR3 consists of 14 residues. The germline V gene has CDR1 GTSNPN and CDR2 SVGIG (reference sequence). J was trimmed by 5 bases and V by 2 bases; bases with no gene match: 6.

The chain links TRBV12-5 to TRBJ2-5; a possible D gene is TRBD2 (6 bases). V dropped 1 base and J dropped 7 bases, with 19 bases sitting between them. CDR3 size: 16 residues. Looked up from germline, CDR1 is LGHNT and CDR2 is FRNRAP. This CDR3 reads CASGLGEVWDLGTQYF. Here the CDR3 DNA reads TGTGCTAGTGGTTTGGGGGAGGTGTGGGACCTGGGGACCCAGTACTTC.

Only a few counts were recorded for this clone. V usage is TRBV3-1 (or the pseudogene TRBV3-2) and J usage is TRBJ2-4; no definite D call. Germline V CDR1 and CDR2: LGHDT, YNNKEL (reference sequence). V dropped 0 bases and J dropped 8 bases, with 14 bases sitting between them. This CDR3 spans 15 amino acids. Here the CDR3 reads CASSQDPLRFDIQYF. In DNA, the CDR3 is TGTGCCAGCAGCCAAGATCCCCTTCGATTCGACATTCAGTACTTC.

The chain employs TRBV4-1 and TRBJ2-3; 8 nucleotides match TRBD2. This CDR3 spans 20 amino acids. Trimming took 2 bases from V and 2 from J; bases not matched to a gene: 18. The V gene's germline CDR1 is MGHRA and CDR2 YSYEKL. CDR3 residues: CASSQILRAIIAGPTDTQYF. In nucleotides, the CDR3 is TGCGCCAGCAGCCAAATACTAAGGGCCATTATAGCGGGGCCCACAGATACGCAGTATTTT.

The rearrangement joins TRBV6-5 to TRBJ2-1, with 7 bases identical to TRBD1. J gave up 8 bases and V 7 bases, and 14 bases lay outside the gene matches. The V gene's germline CDR1 is MNHEY and CDR2 SVGAGI. The CDR3 extends over 15 amino acids. The CDR3 region is CASTLTGTPGDEQFF. Here the CDR3 DNA reads TGTGCCAGCACCCTGACAGGGACCCCCGGGGATGAGCAGTTCTTC.

This chain joins TRBV19 and TRBJ2-1; TRBD1 matches 8 bases. Germline V gene data show CDR1 as LNHDA and CDR2 as SQIVND (reference sequence). The V and J ends lost 6 bases and 4 bases, in that order; junction bases with no gene match: 11. The CDR3 contains 16 residues. The CDR3 DNA follows: TGTGCCAGTAGCATTATGGCAGGGGGCTTATACAATGAGCAGTTCTTC. Its protein is CASSIMAGGLYNEQFF.

The CDR3 sequence: CASRRGGEKDAFF. The CDR3 DNA is TGTGCCAGCAGGAGAGGGGGGGAAAAGGACGCTTTCTTT. The chain carries TRBV25-1 and TRBJ1-1; perhaps TRBD1 as D (6 bases). V dropped 6 bases and J dropped 11 bases, with 19 bases sitting between them. The germline V gene encodes CDR1 MGHDK and CDR2 SYGVNS. The CDR3 is made up of 13 amino acids.